The 32 T cell receptor beta chains listed next were all sequenced from one sample in a study of blood T cell repertoires in COVID-19 (dated by TCRdb to between 2020 and 2021). Library preparation used the immunoSEQ multiplex PCR assay. Entries here come from immuneACCESS through TCRdb and include only in-frame sequences with V and J called. Some clones fail to appear in such tables; in the studies checked, an unresolved V gene covers under half of the shortfall, and the cause of the remainder is unknown. The sample data list some 90,000 clones, and 75% to 85% of these were observed just once. The ten largest clones take up under 13% of the sample. Input material: peripheral blood. The receptors were gathered from an older woman with acute or convalescent COVID-19.

This chain joins TRBV5-1 and TRBJ2-1, with a tentative D call TRBD2 (6 bases). CDR1 and CDR2 from the germline V gene are SGHRS and YFSETQ. This CDR3 has 13 amino acids. The V gene lost 3 bases and the J gene lost 5 bases, with 9 bases spanning the gap. The CDR3 region has the DNA TGCGCCAGCAGCTGGGGACTGAACAATGAGCAGTTCTTC. Encoded protein: CASSWGLNNEQFF. The full variable domain, with the rest looked up from reference TRBV5-1 and TRBJ2-1, is KAGVTQTPRYLIKTRGQQVTLSCSPISGHRSVSWYQQTPGQGLQFLFEYFSETQRNKGNFPGRFSGRQFSNSRSEMNVSTLELGDSALYLCASSWGLNNEQFFGPGTRLTVL.

V is TRBV28 and J is TRBJ2-7, with 13 bases lining up with TRBD2. There are 16 residues in the CDR3. V lost 5 bases and J lost 4; bases outside the gene matches: 8. The germline CDR1 and CDR2 sequences are MDHEN and SYDVKM. CDR3 region: CASSDTGLAGVYEQYF. The DNA of the CDR3 is TGTGCCAGCAGTGACACAGGACTAGCGGGAGTATACGAGCAGTACTTC.

The chain carries TRBV4-2 and TRBJ1-6; TRBD1 agrees at 8 bases. Trimming removed 0 bases from V and 8 bases from J; junction bases left unmatched: 3. This CDR3 spans 15 amino acids. Germline V gene data show CDR1 as LGHNA and CDR2 as YNFKEQ. CDR3 amino acids: CASSQEGTGDSPLHF. In DNA form, the CDR3 reads TGTGCCAGCAGCCAAGAGGGGACAGGCGATTCACCCCTCCACTTT.

V and J are TRBV4-2 and TRBJ1-1; no clear D. Trimming pared 0 bases from V and 8 bases from J, leaving 16 bases between. There are 15 residues in the CDR3. From germline, CDR1 is LGHNA and CDR2 YNFKEQ. Here the CDR3 reads CASSQDLAQSREAFF. The CDR3 DNA follows: TGTGCCAGCAGCCAAGATTTGGCCCAGTCTCGAGAAGCTTTCTTT.

This clone appeared once. CDR3 sequence reads: CASSTSGRGGHTEAFF. In nucleotides, the CDR3 is TGCGCCAGCAGCACATCAGGCCGGGGTGGGCACACTGAAGCTTTCTTT. This chain uses TRBV5-1 with TRBJ1-1; D is undetermined. Germline lookup yields CDR1 SGHRS and CDR2 YFSETQ. CDR3 size: 16 residues. V was shortened by 4 bases and J by 3 bases, with 19 bases between the two germline ends.

The V call is TRBV9, the J call TRBJ1-3, with a tentative D call TRBD1 (5 bases). Trimming took off 3 bases at V and 4 bases at J, with 8 bases between the two ends. Per the germline V gene, CDR1 is SGDLS and CDR2 is YYNGEE. The CDR3 loop spans 13 amino acids. The CDR3 spells CASSEGVGNTIYF. CDR3 nucleotide sequence: TGTGCCAGCAGCGAAGGGGTCGGAAACACCATATATTTT.

About this clone: Other DNA variants within this sample encode the same CDR3. CDR3 DNA: TGTGCCAGCAGCTTAAGTCCCACGAGCTCCTACAATGAGCAGTTCTTC. Translated: CASSLSPTSSYNEQFF. V is TRBV7-3 and J is TRBJ2-1; D uncertain. Germline V CDR1 and CDR2: SGHTA, FQGTGA. Trimming took 1 base from V and 0 from J, leaving 10 bases between them. This CDR3 region has 16 residues.

This clone was observed a handful of times. This chain links TRBV5-4 with TRBJ1-2, with 7 bases aligning to TRBD1. Germline trimming cut 4 bases from V and 5 bases from J; bases unmatched to any gene: 8. This CDR3 region has 14 residues. CDR1 is SGHNT, CDR2 YYREEE, per germline (reference sequence). CDR3 DNA sequence: TGTGCCAGCAGCAACAAGGGGGCAGGGTATGGCTACACCTTC. This encodes CASSNKGAGYGYTF. The variable domain in full, completed from reference TRBV5-4 and TRBJ1-2, reads ETGVTQSPTHLIKTRGQQVTLRCSSQSGHNTVSWYQQALGQGPQFIFQYYREEENGRGNFPPRFSGLQFPNYSSELNVNALELDDSALYLCASSNKGAGYGYTFGSGTRLTVV.

The chain recombines TRBV19 with TRBJ1-5; D is possibly TRBD1 (6 bases). Per the germline V gene, CDR1 is LNHDA and CDR2 is SQIVND (reference sequence). This CDR3 spans 20 amino acids. V lost 3 bases and J 5 bases, leaving 29 bases between the germline ends. CDR3 loop: CASSIYLSFGRGTDYQPQHF. CDR3 sequence (DNA): TGTGCCAGTAGTATTTACTTAAGCTTTGGCAGGGGAACGGATTATCAGCCCCAGCATTTT.

This sequence joins TRBV6-5 and TRBJ2-2, with TRBD1 identical over 11 bases. J gave up 4 bases and V 5 bases, and 3 bases lay outside the gene matches. CDR1 is MNHEY, CDR2 SVGAGI, per germline. The CDR3 totals 15 residues. CDR3 sequence (DNA): TGTGCCAGCAGTATGGACAGGGGGCGCACCGGGGAGCTGTTTTTT. It codes for CASSMDRGRTGELFF.

The chain couples TRBV28 to TRBJ1-2; D is uncertain. CDR1 is MDHEN and CDR2 is SYDVKM in the germline V gene. V was cut by 0 bases and J by 1 base, with 12 bases left in between. The CDR3 contains 16 residues. In DNA form, the CDR3 reads TGTGCCAGCAGTTTATGGGCAGGCAGTGGTAACTATGGCTACACCTTC. As protein: CASSLWAGSGNYGYTF.

This rearrangement joins TRBV14 to TRBJ2-1, with a possible D match to TRBD1 (5 bases). Per germline, CDR1 SGHDN and CDR2 FVKESK. This CDR3 has 14 residues. The V gene lost 4 bases and the J gene lost 3 bases, with 10 bases spanning the gap. The CDR3 region has the DNA TGTGCCAGCAGCCCTTTGGGGCGCTACAATGAGCAGTTCTTC. Its protein product is CASSPLGRYNEQFF.

V gene TRBV24-1 combines with J gene TRBJ2-1; D is perhaps TRBD2 (6 bases). The CDR3 covers 15 residues. V lost 5 bases, J lost 3 bases, and 13 bases lay in between. The germline V gene has CDR1 KGHDR and CDR2 SFDVKD. Written as DNA, the CDR3 is TGTGCCACCAGTGCGGTTAGCGGTGTCTACAATGAGCAGTTCTTC. This codes for CATSAVSGVYNEQFF.

V gene TRBV2 combines with J gene TRBJ2-5; D possibly corresponds to TRBD2 (5 bases). Trimming stripped 2 bases from V and 7 bases from J, with 11 bases between. The CDR3 has 13 residues. CDR1 and CDR2 (germline): SNHLY, FYNNEI. Here the CDR3 DNA reads TGTGCCAGCAGTGAATTAGCGACGGCGACCCAGTACTTC. It encodes CASSELATATQYF.

The gene calls are TRBV4-1 and TRBJ2-3; 8 nucleotides align to TRBD1. The ends lost 8 bases at V and 9 bases at J; junction bases unmatched: 16. The V gene's germline CDR1 is MGHRA and CDR2 YSYEKL. There are 15 residues in the CDR3. CDR3 in DNA: TGCGCCAGCCTTGGGTTCGGCGGACAGGGAACAACGCAGTATTTT. Translation gives CASLGFGGQGTTQYF.

The chain has TRBV2 and TRBJ2-5, with TRBD2 matching over 7 bases. With 9 bases clipped from V and 2 bases from J, the junction kept 9 bases outside the gene matches. The CDR3 runs to 14 residues. Germline CDR1 and CDR2: SNHLY and FYNNEI. The chain's CDR3 is CASWAGVRQETQYF. The CDR3 coding sequence is TGTGCCAGTTGGGCGGGAGTGAGGCAAGAGACCCAGTACTTC.

The chain has TRBV28 and TRBJ2-1; 11 bases match TRBD1. With V trimmed by 6 bases and J by 7 bases, 5 bases remained unmatched. This CDR3 comprises 14 residues. Germline CDR1 is MDHEN and CDR2 is SYDVKM. DNA for the CDR3: TGTGCCAGCAGAGGGACAGGGGGGTGGAATGAGCAGTTCTTC. It translates to CASRGTGGWNEQFF.

This clone was detected only once. The chain combines TRBV5-1 with TRBJ2-7; TRBD1 aligns across 8 bases. With V trimmed by 1 base and J by 9 bases, 12 bases remained unmatched. Germline CDR1 SGHRS, CDR2 YFSETQ. The length of the CDR3 is 15 residues. CDR3 nucleotide sequence: TGCGCCAGCAGCTTGTCGGGACAGGCGGGCGGCGGGCAGTACTTC. This sequence encodes CASSLSGQAGGGQYF.

CDR3 amino acids: CASSSPTGGSNYGYTF. Written as DNA, the CDR3 is TGTGCCAGCAGCTCGCCCACAGGGGGCTCCAACTATGGCTACACCTTC. The chain recombines TRBV7-2 with TRBJ1-2; 9 positions match TRBD1. The germline CDR1 and CDR2 sequences are SGHTA and FQGNSA. This CDR3 spans 16 amino acids. Germline trimming cut 4 bases from V and 2 bases from J; bases unmatched to any gene: 8.

The rearrangement uses TRBV3-1 (or the pseudogene TRBV3-2) and TRBJ2-1; perhaps TRBD1 as D (6 bases). Trimming pared 4 bases from V and 2 bases from J, leaving 9 bases between. Germline lookup yields CDR1 LGHDT and CDR2 YNNKEL (reference sequence). This CDR3 comprises 14 residues. The CDR3 loop is CASSRGQTYNEQFF. CDR3 bases: TGTGCCAGCAGCCGAGGACAGACCTACAATGAGCAGTTCTTC.

The chain couples TRBV4-2 to TRBJ2-1, with TRBD2 matching 8 bases. Germline V gene lookup returns CDR1 LGHNA and CDR2 YNFKEQ. Trimming at V came to 1 base and at J to 2 bases, leaving 4 bases not matched to a gene. This CDR3 contains 16 residues. The CDR3 sequence is CASSQGRAGAYNEQFF. CDR3 DNA sequence: TGTGCCAGCAGCCAAGGTCGAGCGGGGGCCTACAATGAGCAGTTCTTC.

The chain has TRBV6-1 and TRBJ1-4, with 8 nucleotides matching TRBD1. CDR3 length: 17 residues. Germline loops: CDR1 MNHNS, CDR2 SASEGT. V dropped 3 bases and J dropped 2; count of bases not matched to a gene: 8. CDR3: CASSDPGTGSTNEKLFF. DNA for the CDR3: TGTGCCAGCAGTGATCCCGGGACAGGTTCTACTAATGAAAAACTGTTTTTT.

The chain recombines TRBV6-5 with TRBJ1-1; 10 positions match TRBD1. The CDR3 is made up of 14 amino acids. Germline CDR1 is MNHEY and CDR2 is SVGAGI. V shed 5 bases, J shed 4 bases, and the junction held 4 bases outside the gene matches. The CDR3 DNA reads TGTGCCAGCAGTCGGGACAGGGGAATCACTGAAGCTTTCTTT. Protein: CASSRDRGITEAFF.

This clone was seen only a few times. J is TRBJ1-5 and V is TRBV12-3 or TRBV12-4, with unresolved D. Trimming took off 4 bases at V and 5 bases at J, with 9 bases between the two ends. The CDR3 runs to 13 residues. In DNA, the CDR3 is TGTGCCAGCAGTTCCAGGTTCGATCAGCCCCAGCATTTT. Translating it yields CASSSRFDQPQHF.

The chain combines TRBV5-1 with TRBJ2-5; 8 bases align to TRBD2. The CDR3 is 18 residues long. Germline values: CDR1 SGHRS, CDR2 YFSETQ. V dropped 4 bases and J dropped 5; count of bases not matched to a gene: 19. The CDR3 is CASSPEKLTGGLRETQYF. The CDR3 bases are TGCGCCAGCAGCCCCGAAAAGTTAACGGGGGGGCTGAGGGAGACCCAGTACTTC. The full variable domain, rest sourced from reference TRBV5-1 and TRBJ2-5, is KAGVTQTPRYLIKTRGQQVTLSCSPISGHRSVSWYQQTPGQGLQFLFEYFSETQRNKGNFPGRFSGRQFSNSRSEMNVSTLELGDSALYLCASSPEKLTGGLRETQYFGPGTRLLVL.

This rearrangement joins TRBV19 to TRBJ2-3; D gene uncertain. The CDR3 sequence is 14 residues long. V lost 5 bases to trimming and J lost 2 bases, with 11 bases between them. The germline CDR1 and CDR2 sequences are LNHDA and SQIVND (reference sequence). CDR3 nucleotide sequence: TGTGCCAGTAGTGTAAAGAGTAACACAGATACGCAGTATTTT. It specifies CASSVKSNTDTQYF.

The chain joins TRBV11-2 to TRBJ2-3; D is unclear. V gave up 1 base and J gave up 2 bases, with 4 bases separating them. Germline-derived CDR1 and CDR2 are SGHAT and FQNNGV. This CDR3 is 13 amino acids long. The CDR3 loop is CASSLADTDTQYF. CDR3 sequence (DNA): TGTGCCAGCAGCTTAGCAGACACAGATACGCAGTATTTT.

This clone was recorded a few times. CDR3 in DNA: TGTGCCAGCAGTGAATTGTCGGGGACACCCCTCCACTTT. The encoded protein is CASSELSGTPLHF. This rearrangement joins TRBV25-1 to TRBJ1-6; D ambiguous. CDR3 length: 13 residues. CDR1 is MGHDK and CDR2 is SYGVNS in the germline V gene. V was clipped by 1 base and J by 11 bases, with 9 bases between them.

The rearrangement links TRBV4-2 to TRBJ1-5; TRBD1 might be the D (5 bases). The V and J ends lost 0 bases and 2 bases respectively, with 14 bases between them. CDR1 and CDR2 from the germline V gene are LGHNA and YNFKEQ. The CDR3 runs to 17 residues. The CDR3 reads CASSQESQAGRNQPQHF. For the CDR3, the DNA is TGTGCCAGCAGCCAAGAATCCCAAGCGGGGCGCAATCAGCCCCAGCATTTT.

This rearrangement joins TRBV5-1 to TRBJ1-1; TRBD1 agrees at 10 bases. V lost 5 bases, J lost 0 bases, and 13 bases stayed unmatched. CDR1 and CDR2 (germline): SGHRS, YFSETQ. The CDR3 extends over 18 amino acids. For the CDR3, the DNA is TGCGCCAGCAGGTTGAGGTCGGACAGGGGGAGTGTGAACACTGAAGCTTTCTTT. Translated: CASRLRSDRGSVNTEAFF.

The chain uses TRBV2 and TRBJ1-2; D is uncertain. Trimming stripped 2 bases from V and 0 bases from J, with 7 bases between. The germline gives CDR1 SNHLY, CDR2 FYNNEI. This CDR3 region has 14 residues. CDR3 sequence (DNA): TGTGCCAGCAGTGAACGGGAGACTAACTATGGCTACACCTTC. Its protein is CASSERETNYGYTF.

The chain combines TRBV7-6 with TRBJ2-7, with 9 positions matching TRBD2. The trim removed 0 bases at V and 2 bases at J, leaving 5 bases unmatched. This CDR3 is 16 amino acids long. Germline-derived CDR1 and CDR2 are SGHVS and FNYEAQ. CDR3 nucleotide sequence: TGTGCCAGCAGCTTAGCGCTCGGCGGGGGGGCCTACGAGCAGTACTTC. Encoded protein: CASSLALGGGAYEQYF.